The 20 T cell receptor beta chains below all came from one sample that was sequenced in a study of control samples from healthy donors and cancer patients. Clones were read by immunoSEQ multiplex PCR, and TCRdb kept only the in-frame ones, dropping some. The sample has approximately 150,000 clones, about nine tenths seen once; the top ten hold more than 4%. Sequencing was performed on blood. These receptors all come from a man in his thirties or forties in good health.

This clone came up once. J is TRBJ1-2 and V is TRBV30, with D maybe TRBD1 (5 bases). The CDR3 spans 13 residues. The germline V gene has CDR1 GTSNPN and CDR2 SVGIG (reference sequence). The CDR3 coding sequence is TGTGCGGCCCGGCAAGGGGAGGGCTATGGCTACACCTTC. It encodes CAARQGEGYGYTF.

V is TRBV6-5 and J is TRBJ1-2; 12 bases are shared with TRBD1. V was clipped by 5 bases and J by 4 bases; unmatched bases: 5. CDR1 MNHEY and CDR2 SVGAGI come from the germline V gene. CDR3 length equals 15 residues. The CDR3 bases are TGTGCCAGCAGTAGGCCGGGACAGGGGGCCTATGGCTACACCTTC. Translation gives CASSRPGQGAYGYTF.

This rearrangement joins TRBV7-2 to TRBJ2-7; 8 bases match TRBD1. V lost 1 base and J lost 4; bases outside the gene matches: 3. The CDR3 runs 14 residues. Germline values: CDR1 SGHTA, CDR2 FQGNSA. CDR3 bases: TGTGCCAGCAGCTTAGGACAGGGGAAGTACGAGCAGTACTTC. Its translation is CASSLGQGKYEQYF.

This sequence joins TRBV7-9 and TRBJ2-1, with TRBD2 as a possible D gene (5 bases). This CDR3 has 14 amino acids. V lost 5 bases and J lost 0, with 8 bases in between. The germline CDR1 and CDR2 sequences are SEHNR and FQNEAQ (reference sequence). This CDR3 is CASSPGSSYNEQFF. The CDR3 DNA is TGTGCCAGCAGCCCTGGGAGCTCCTACAATGAGCAGTTCTTC.

This chain connects TRBV2 to TRBJ1-5; D remains ambiguous. V was clipped by 6 bases and J by 4 bases, with 10 bases between them. The CDR3 extends over 13 amino acids. Germline CDR1 reads SNHLY; CDR2 reads FYNNEI. The chain's CDR3 is CASSTEGNQPQHF. For the CDR3, the DNA is TGTGCCAGCAGCACTGAGGGTAATCAGCCCCAGCATTTT.

The J gene is TRBJ2-3, the V gene TRBV7-2; TRBD2 aligns across 10 bases. CDR1 is SGHTA and CDR2 is FQGNSA in the germline V gene. The CDR3 is 16 residues long. The J segment lost 4 bases and the V segment lost 3 bases, leaving 7 bases of the junction unmatched. The CDR3 nucleotides read TGTGCCAGCAGCTTCATTAGCGGGAGGTCCGCAGATACGCAGTATTTT. The encoded protein is CASSFISGRSADTQYF.

This chain joins TRBV27 and TRBJ2-5, with TRBD2 matching over 12 bases. This CDR3 contains 15 residues. Losses at the gene ends were 6 bases for V and 5 bases for J; bases not matched to a gene: 7. The germline gives CDR1 MNHEY, CDR2 SMNVEV (reference sequence). The CDR3 reads CASRTTSGGEETQYF. The CDR3 region has the DNA TGTGCCAGCAGGACGACTAGCGGGGGCGAGGAGACCCAGTACTTC.

The V and J genes are TRBV12-3 or TRBV12-4 and TRBJ2-3; D not resolved. V gave up 2 bases and J gave up 4 bases, with 7 bases separating them. The length of the CDR3 is 13 residues. The CDR3 nucleotides read TGTGCCAGCAGTTTAATGAGAGCAGATACGCAGTATTTT. The encoded protein is CASSLMRADTQYF.

The rearrangement uses TRBV7-2 and TRBJ2-1, with 9 bases fitting TRBD1. Trimming at V came to 5 bases and at J to 7 bases, leaving 9 bases not matched to a gene. In germline, CDR1 is SGHTA, CDR2 FQGNSA. This CDR3 has 15 amino acids. The CDR3 is CASSPPGQGRNEQFF. The DNA of the CDR3 is TGTGCCAGCAGCCCGCCGGGACAGGGCCGGAATGAGCAGTTCTTC.

The chain joins TRBV29-1 to TRBJ2-1; tentative D call: TRBD2 (7 bases). The V end was cut by 6 bases, the J end by 7 bases, with 22 bases between. This CDR3 comprises 15 residues. The V gene's germline CDR1 is SQVTM and CDR2 ANQGSEA. The CDR3 nucleotides are TGCAGCGTAGCCGAGAGGGGGAGGGCCCAGAATGAGCAGTTCTTC. Protein product: CSVAERGRAQNEQFF.

The chain's CDR3 is CSADRGRNGYTF. As DNA, the CDR3 is TGCAGCGCCGACAGGGGGAGAAATGGCTACACCTTC. The chain couples TRBV29-1 to TRBJ1-2; 9 bases map to TRBD1. There are 12 residues in the CDR3. J gave up 6 bases and V 7 bases, and 6 bases lay outside the gene matches. Germline-derived CDR1 and CDR2 are SQVTM and ANQGSEA.

V and J are TRBV5-6 and TRBJ2-5; the D gene is possibly TRBD1 (5 bases). V was clipped by 1 base and J by 11 bases, with 15 bases between them. CDR1 and CDR2 (germline): SGHDT, YYEEEE. The CDR3 is 13 residues long. The CDR3 coding sequence is TGTGCCAGCAGCTTGTTTCAGACAGCTTTTCAGTACTTC. Translated: CASSLFQTAFQYF.

The chain is built from TRBV7-6 and TRBJ2-5, with D uncertain. V was clipped by 6 bases and J by 2 bases, with 19 bases between them. CDR1 and CDR2 from the germline V gene are SGHVS and FNYEAQ. This CDR3 is 16 amino acids long. The CDR3 reads CASSHRGLASQETQYF. The CDR3 nucleotides are TGTGCCAGCAGTCATAGAGGTCTGGCAAGTCAAGAGACCCAGTACTTC.

The chain employs TRBV7-8 and TRBJ2-7; a possible D gene is TRBD2 (6 bases). The CDR3 is 19 residues long. V was trimmed by 3 bases and J by 6 bases, leaving 30 bases between them. Germline lookup yields CDR1 SGHVS and CDR2 FQNEAQ. DNA of the CDR3: TGTGCCAGCAGCTTCTTGGGCGGAGGCCACGGGACTCCTTATGGCGAGCAGTACTTC. Its translation: CASSFLGGGHGTPYGEQYF.

The CDR3, as DNA: TGTGCCAGCAGCTTACCGGCCTCGGTTTCACCCCTCCACTTT. Translation gives CASSLPASVSPLHF. The V and J genes are TRBV7-3 and TRBJ1-6; no clear D. The V gene lost 2 bases and the J gene lost 9 bases, with 11 bases spanning the gap. The CDR3 runs to 14 residues. Germline V CDR1 and CDR2: SGHTA, FQGTGA. The complete variable domain, with remaining parts taken from reference TRBV7-3 and TRBJ1-6, reads GAGVSQTPSNKVTEKGKYVELRCDPISGHTALYWYRQSLGQGPEFLIYFQGTGAADDSGLPNDRFFAVRPEGSVSTLKIQRTERGDSAVYLCASSLPASVSPLHFGNGTRLTVT.

This clone has a handful of counts. The chain couples TRBV24-1 to TRBJ1-1; D gene uncertain. Germline-derived CDR1 and CDR2 are KGHDR and SFDVKD. V was trimmed by 8 bases and J by 1 base, leaving 13 bases between them. CDR3 size: 14 residues. CDR3 bases: TGTGCCACCAAGGACTCCGCAGGGAACACTGAAGCTTTCTTT. This codes for CATKDSAGNTEAFF.

This clone was seen more than once but under ten times. This chain connects TRBV2 to TRBJ2-1; 7 bases map to TRBD2. The CDR3 runs to 12 residues. Germline assignment: CDR1 SNHLY and CDR2 FYNNEI. V dropped 2 bases and J dropped 10; count of bases not matched to a gene: 2. In DNA form, the CDR3 reads TGTGCCAGCAGTGAATGGCGGGAGGAGCAGTTCTTC. It translates to CASSEWREEQFF.

This chain connects TRBV4-3 to TRBJ1-2; possibly TRBD1 for D (6 bases). Germline CDR1 is LGHNA and CDR2 is YSLEER. The CDR3 has 18 residues. Trimming stripped 3 bases from V and 1 base from J, with 21 bases between. The CDR3 DNA reads TGCGCCAGCAGCCATCCCTCGGGGGCAGGGTGGATTAACTATGGCTACACCTTC. Translated: CASSHPSGAGWINYGYTF.

The chain couples TRBV7-2 to TRBJ2-7; D uncertain. Germline CDR1 reads SGHTA; CDR2 reads FQGNSA. Trimming removed 5 bases from V and 6 bases from J, with 17 bases in between. CDR3 size: 14 residues. The CDR3 sequence is CASSPSRFGSEQYF. As DNA, the CDR3 is TGTGCCAGCAGCCCGAGTAGATTTGGGTCCGAGCAGTACTTC.

The CDR3 DNA reads TGTGCCAGCAGTGCCCTGGCCTGGATTGGAGGAAATGAGCAGTTCTTC. Protein product: CASSALAWIGGNEQFF. The chain employs TRBV2 and TRBJ2-1; possibly TRBD2 for D (5 bases). V gave up 4 bases and J gave up 7 bases, with 20 bases separating them. Germline CDR1 SNHLY, CDR2 FYNNEI. The CDR3 has 16 amino acids. The full variable domain, with the rest looked up from reference TRBV2 and TRBJ2-1, is EPEVTQTPSHQVTQMGQEVILRCVPISNHLYFYWYRQILGQKVEFLVSFYNNEISEKSEIFDDQFSVERPDGSNFTLKIRSTKLEDSAMYFCASSALAWIGGNEQFFGPGTRLTVL.